This T cell receptor beta chain was observed in a study of patients with pleural tuberculosis. One entry per CDR3 protein results from TCRdb running MiXCR on the reads. This table holds around 50,000 distinct CDR3 sequences, 6% to 8% found once. Germline CDR1 is KGHSH and CDR2 is LQKENI. The CDR3 consists of 16 residues. With 4 bases clipped from V and 3 bases from J, the junction kept 11 bases outside the gene matches. This clonotype has at least ten counts. This sequence was found in a human donor with pleural tuberculosis. This rearrangement joins TRBV18 to TRBJ2-5; 7 positions agree with TRBD2. The CDR3 region has the DNA TGTGCCAGCTCACAAATCTCCGGGACTAACAAAGAGACCCAGTACTTC. It encodes CASSQISGTNKETQYF.